The source of this TCR beta chain is a study of blood T cell repertoires in COVID-19. The V end was cut by 4 bases, the J end by 6 bases, with 7 bases between. Germline V gene lookup returns CDR1 LGHDT and CDR2 YNNKEL (reference sequence). This CDR3 contains 11 residues. Profiled with immunoSEQ multiplex PCR; TCRdb holds only in-frame clones, not every one. The top ten hold about 6% of the sample, which has hundreds of thousands of clones, 87% seen once. Sequenced input: PBMCs or T cells enriched from blood (not recorded which). The origin of this receptor is a woman aged 25 to 45 with acute COVID-19. The chain employs TRBV3-1 (or the pseudogene TRBV3-2) and TRBJ2-7; D unclear. For the CDR3, the DNA is TGTGCCAGCAGCCGTGTGCGCGAGCAGTACTTC. Amino acids: CASSRVREQYF.